This T cell receptor beta chain was documented in a study of OX40 agonist ivuxolimab in advanced cancers. Study summary: Patients received ivuxolimab, an agonistic anti-OX40 (CD134) antibody.

If patients had autoimmune disease history or systemic immunosuppression, they were excluded. Study findings and constraints: CD8+ T cells showed, on average, more clonal expansion than CD4+ cells.

This CDR3 spans 14 amino acids. Trimming left V 3 bases short and J 4 bases short, with 10 bases between. CDR1 is LNHDA and CDR2 is SQIVND in the germline V gene (reference sequence). This clone was picked up one time. The antigen is unknown. The method was immunoSEQ multiplex PCR; TCRdb's version includes in-frame clones alone and lacks a portion of them. The sample contains 15,000 to 20,000 clones, 70% to 90% of which appear only once. This clonotype was obtained from an adult with an advanced solid tumor such as melanoma, head and neck, liver or kidney cancer. The input for sequencing was CD4+ or CD8+ T cells sorted from blood, taken in a trial of the OX40 agonist ivuxolimab. The V gene is TRBV19, the J gene TRBJ1-3; D gene unclear. The CDR3 loop is CASSIRGMGNTIYF. The CDR3 nucleotides read TGTGCCAGTAGTATTCGCGGGATGGGAAACACCATATATTTT.